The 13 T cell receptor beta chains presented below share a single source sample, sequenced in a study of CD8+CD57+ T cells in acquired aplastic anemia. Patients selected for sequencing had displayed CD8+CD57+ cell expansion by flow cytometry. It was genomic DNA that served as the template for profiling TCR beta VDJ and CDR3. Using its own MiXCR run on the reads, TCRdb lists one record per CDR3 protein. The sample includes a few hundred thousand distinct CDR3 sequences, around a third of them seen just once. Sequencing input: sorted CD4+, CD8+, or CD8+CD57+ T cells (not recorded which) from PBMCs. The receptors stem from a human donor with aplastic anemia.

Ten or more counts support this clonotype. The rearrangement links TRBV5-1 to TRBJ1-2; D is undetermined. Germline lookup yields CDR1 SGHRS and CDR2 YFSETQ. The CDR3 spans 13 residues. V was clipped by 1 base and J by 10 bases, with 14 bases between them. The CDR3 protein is CASSLRPDEDYTF. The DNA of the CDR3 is TGCGCCAGCAGCTTGCGTCCGGACGAAGACTACACCTTC. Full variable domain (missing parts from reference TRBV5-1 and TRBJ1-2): KAGVTQTPRYLIKTRGQQVTLSCSPISGHRSVSWYQQTPGQGLQFLFEYFSETQRNKGNFPGRFSGRQFSNSRSEMNVSTLELGDSALYLCASSLRPDEDYTFGSGTRLTVV.

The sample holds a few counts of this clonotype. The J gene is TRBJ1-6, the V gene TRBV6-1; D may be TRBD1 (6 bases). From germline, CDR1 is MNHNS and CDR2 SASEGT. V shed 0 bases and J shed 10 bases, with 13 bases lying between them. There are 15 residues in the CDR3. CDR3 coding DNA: TGTGCCAGCAGTGAAGCGTCAGGGGCTCGGTCACCCCTCCACTTT. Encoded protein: CASSEASGARSPLHF.

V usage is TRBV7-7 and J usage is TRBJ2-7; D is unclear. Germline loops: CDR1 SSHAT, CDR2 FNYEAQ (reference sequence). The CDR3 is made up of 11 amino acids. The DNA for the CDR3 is TGTGCTAGACATAAACGTGCTGAGCAGTACTTC. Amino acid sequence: CARHKRAEQYF.

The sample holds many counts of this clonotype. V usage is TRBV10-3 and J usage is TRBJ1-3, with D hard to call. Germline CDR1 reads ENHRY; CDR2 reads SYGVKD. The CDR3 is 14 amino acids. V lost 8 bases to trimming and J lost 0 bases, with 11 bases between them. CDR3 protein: CAIAPQRSGNTIYF. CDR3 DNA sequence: TGTGCCATCGCCCCGCAGCGCTCTGGAAACACCATATATTTT.

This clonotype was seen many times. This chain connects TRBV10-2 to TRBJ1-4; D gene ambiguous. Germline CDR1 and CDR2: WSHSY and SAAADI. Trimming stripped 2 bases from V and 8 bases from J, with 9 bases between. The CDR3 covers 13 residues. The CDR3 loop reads CASSEIVGEKLFF. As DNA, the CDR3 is TGCGCCAGCAGTGAGATCGTCGGAGAAAAACTGTTTTTT.

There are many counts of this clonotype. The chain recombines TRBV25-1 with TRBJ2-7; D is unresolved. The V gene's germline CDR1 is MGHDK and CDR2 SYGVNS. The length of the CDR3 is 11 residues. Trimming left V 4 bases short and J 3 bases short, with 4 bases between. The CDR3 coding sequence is TGTGCCAGCAGTGCCTTCTACGAGCAGTACTTC. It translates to CASSAFYEQYF.

In DNA, the CDR3 is TGTGCCAGTAGTATTCTTTCGACAGGGGGCGATAACACTGAAGCTTTCTTT. Translating gives CASSILSTGGDNTEAFF. The chain recombines TRBV19 with TRBJ1-1, with 10 bases that match TRBD1. In germline, CDR1 is LNHDA, CDR2 SQIVND (reference sequence). The J segment lost 2 bases and the V segment lost 3 bases, leaving 9 bases of the junction unmatched. The CDR3 length is 17 residues.

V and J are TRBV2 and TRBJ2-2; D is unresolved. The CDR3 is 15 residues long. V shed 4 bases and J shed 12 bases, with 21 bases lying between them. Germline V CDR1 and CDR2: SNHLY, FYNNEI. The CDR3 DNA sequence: TGTGCCAGCAGTGTAGAAGGAGTGAGGTCCGCGCAGCTGTTTTTT. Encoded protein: CASSVEGVRSAQLFF. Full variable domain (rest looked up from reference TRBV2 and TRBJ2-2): EPEVTQTPSHQVTQMGQEVILRCVPISNHLYFYWYRQILGQKVEFLVSFYNNEISEKSEIFDDQFSVERPDGSNFTLKIRSTKLEDSAMYFCASSVEGVRSAQLFFGEGSRLTVL.

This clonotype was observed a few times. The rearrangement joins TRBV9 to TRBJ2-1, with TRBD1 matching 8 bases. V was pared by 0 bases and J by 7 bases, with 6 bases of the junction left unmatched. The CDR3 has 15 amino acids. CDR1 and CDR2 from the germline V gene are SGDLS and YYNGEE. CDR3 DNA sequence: TGTGCCAGCAGCGTAGATGGACAGGGTATGAATGAGCAGTTCTTC. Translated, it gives CASSVDGQGMNEQFF.

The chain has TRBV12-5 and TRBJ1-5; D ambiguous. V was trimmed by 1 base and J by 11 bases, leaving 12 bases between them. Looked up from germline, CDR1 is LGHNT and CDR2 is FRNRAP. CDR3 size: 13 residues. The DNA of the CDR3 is TGTGCTAGTGGTTTGGATGAGCGGTGGGCCCAGCATTTT. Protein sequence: CASGLDERWAQHF. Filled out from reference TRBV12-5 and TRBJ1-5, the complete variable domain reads DARVTQTPRHKVTEMGQEVTMRCQPILGHNTVFWYRQTMMQGLELLAYFRNRAPLDDSGMPKDRFSAEMPDATLATLKIQPSEPRDSAVYFCASGLDERWAQHFGDGTRLSIL.

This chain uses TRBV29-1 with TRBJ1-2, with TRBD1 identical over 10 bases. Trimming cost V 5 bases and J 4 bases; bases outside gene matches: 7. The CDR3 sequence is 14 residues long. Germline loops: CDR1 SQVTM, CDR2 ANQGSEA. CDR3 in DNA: TGCAGCGTTAAGTTAGGACAGGGGGGCTATGGCTACACCTTC. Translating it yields CSVKLGQGGYGYTF.

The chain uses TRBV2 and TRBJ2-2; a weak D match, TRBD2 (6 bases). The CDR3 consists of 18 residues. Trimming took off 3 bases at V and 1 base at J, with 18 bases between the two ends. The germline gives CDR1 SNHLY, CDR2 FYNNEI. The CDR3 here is CASSDSYTGLVNTGELFF. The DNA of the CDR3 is TGTGCCAGCAGTGACAGTTATACGGGACTTGTGAACACCGGGGAGCTGTTTTTT.

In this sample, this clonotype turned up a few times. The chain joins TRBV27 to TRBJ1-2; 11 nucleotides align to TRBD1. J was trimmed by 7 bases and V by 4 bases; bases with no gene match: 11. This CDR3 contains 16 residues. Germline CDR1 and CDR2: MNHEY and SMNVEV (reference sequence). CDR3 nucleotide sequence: TGTGCCAGCAGTTCCACCGAAGGACAGGGGGCTGGTGGCTACACCTTC. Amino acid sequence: CASSSTEGQGAGGYTF.